The T cell receptor beta chain under discussion was sequenced for a study of blood T cell repertoires in COVID-19. Produced via immunoSEQ multiplex PCR; TCRdb's table is partial and in-frame only. The profile shows 100,000 to 150,000 clones, about 89% of them singletons. The CDR3 is 14 amino acids. Trimming cost V 6 bases and J 4 bases; bases outside gene matches: 8. CDR1 is LNHDA, CDR2 SQIVND, per germline (reference sequence). What was sequenced was peripheral blood. This clonotype was obtained from a woman between 65 and 79 years old with COVID-19, enrolled during active disease. The chain combines TRBV19 with TRBJ2-7; 8 positions match TRBD1. The CDR3 DNA is TGTGCCAGTAGAAAGACAGGGGCCCATTACGAGCAGTACTTC. As protein: CASRKTGAHYEQYF.